This TCR beta chain came from a study of regulatory T cells in long-lasting Graves disease. Study-level information: Over-5-year antithyroid drug use with positive TSH receptor antibodies defined persistent Graves' disease in the study.

The authors built TCR beta libraries using iRepertoire HTBI primers and Arm-PCR of CDR3 regions. From the multiplex PCR reads, TCRdb called clonotypes with MiXCR, one entry per CDR3 protein. The sample carries about 460,000 distinct CDR3 sequences, approximately 23% recorded once. CDR1 DFQATT and CDR2 SNEGSKA come from the germline V gene (reference sequence). This CDR3 is built from 8 residues. The V end lost 4 bases, the J end lost 6 bases, and 0 bases lay between the germline ends. Sample time point: persistent/refractory GD, antithyroid drugs over 5 years with positive TRAb. Extracted RNA from PBMCs served as the source of the TCR library. There are a few counts of this clonotype.

Specimen: peripheral blood mononuclear cells (PBMCs), collected when the disease was refractory, from a patient treated with antithyroid drugs. The sequence came from a female donor with Graves disease. The V and J genes are TRBV20-1 and TRBJ1-1; D is ambiguous. DNA for the CDR3: TGCAGTGCTACTGAAGCTTTCTTT. It encodes CSATEAFF.